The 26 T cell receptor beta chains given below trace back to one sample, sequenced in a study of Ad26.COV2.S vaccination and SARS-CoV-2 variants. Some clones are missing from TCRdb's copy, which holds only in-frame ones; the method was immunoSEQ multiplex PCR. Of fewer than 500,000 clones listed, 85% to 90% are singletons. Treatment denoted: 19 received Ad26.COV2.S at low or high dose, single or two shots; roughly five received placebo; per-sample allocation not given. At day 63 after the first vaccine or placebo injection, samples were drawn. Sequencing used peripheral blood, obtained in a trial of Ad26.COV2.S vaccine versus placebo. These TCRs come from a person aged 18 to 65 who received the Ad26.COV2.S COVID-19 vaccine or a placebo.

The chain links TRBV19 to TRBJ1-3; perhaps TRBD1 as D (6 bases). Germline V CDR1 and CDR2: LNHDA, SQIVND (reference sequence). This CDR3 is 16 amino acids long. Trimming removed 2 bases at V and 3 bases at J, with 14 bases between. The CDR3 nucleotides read TGTGCCAGTAGTATACCGGTGGGACACCTTGGAAACACCATATATTTT. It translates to CASSIPVGHLGNTIYF.

DNA for the CDR3: TGTGCCAGCAGTTTAGAGAGGGGACACACCATATATTTT. It specifies CASSLERGHTIYF. The chain carries TRBV12-3 or TRBV12-4 and TRBJ1-3; D might be TRBD1 (5 bases). The CDR3 covers 13 residues. Trimming stripped 1 base from V and 8 bases from J, with 9 bases between.

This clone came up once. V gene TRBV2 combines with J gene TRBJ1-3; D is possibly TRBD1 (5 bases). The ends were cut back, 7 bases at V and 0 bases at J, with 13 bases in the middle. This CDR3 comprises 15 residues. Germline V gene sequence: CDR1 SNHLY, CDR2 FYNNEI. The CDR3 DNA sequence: TGTGCCAGCAAGTACAGGACTTACTCTGGAAACACCATATATTTT. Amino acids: CASKYRTYSGNTIYF.

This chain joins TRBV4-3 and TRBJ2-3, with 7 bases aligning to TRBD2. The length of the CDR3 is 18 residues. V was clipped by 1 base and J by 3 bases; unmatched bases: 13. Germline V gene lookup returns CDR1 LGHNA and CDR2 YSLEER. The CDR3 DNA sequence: TGCGCCAGCAGCCAAGTACACGAACTTAAGGGAGGGACAGATACGCAGTATTTT. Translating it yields CASSQVHELKGGTDTQYF.

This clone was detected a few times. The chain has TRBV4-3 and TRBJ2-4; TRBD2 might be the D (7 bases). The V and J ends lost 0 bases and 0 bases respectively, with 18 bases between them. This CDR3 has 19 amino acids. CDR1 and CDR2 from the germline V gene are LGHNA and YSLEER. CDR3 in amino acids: CASSQDNWGGGLAKNIQYF. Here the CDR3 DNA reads TGCGCCAGCAGCCAAGATAATTGGGGAGGGGGTCTAGCCAAAAACATTCAGTACTTC.

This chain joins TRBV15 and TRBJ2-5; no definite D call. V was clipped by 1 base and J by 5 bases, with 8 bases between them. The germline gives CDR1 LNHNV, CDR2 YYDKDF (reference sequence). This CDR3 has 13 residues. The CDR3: CATSRGRLETQYF. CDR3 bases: TGTGCCACCAGCAGAGGTCGGTTGGAGACCCAGTACTTC.

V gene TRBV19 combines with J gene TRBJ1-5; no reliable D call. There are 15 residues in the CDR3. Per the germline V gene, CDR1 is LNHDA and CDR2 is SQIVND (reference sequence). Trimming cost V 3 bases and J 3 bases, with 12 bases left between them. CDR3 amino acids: CASSIGSRNNQPQHF. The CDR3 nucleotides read TGTGCCAGTAGTATTGGTTCCAGGAACAATCAGCCCCAGCATTTT.

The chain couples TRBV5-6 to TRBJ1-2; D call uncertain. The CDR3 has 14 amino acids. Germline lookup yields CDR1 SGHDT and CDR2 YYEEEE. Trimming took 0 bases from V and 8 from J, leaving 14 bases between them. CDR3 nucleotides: TGTGCCAGCAGCTTGGGTATAAGCTTAATCGGCTACACCTTC. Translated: CASSLGISLIGYTF.

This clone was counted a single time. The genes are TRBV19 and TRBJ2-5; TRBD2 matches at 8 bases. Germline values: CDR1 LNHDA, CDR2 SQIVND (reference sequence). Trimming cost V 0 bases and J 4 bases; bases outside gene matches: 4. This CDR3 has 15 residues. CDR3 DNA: TGTGCCAGTAGTATAGATGGGACTAGAGGAGAGACCCAGTACTTC. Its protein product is CASSIDGTRGETQYF.

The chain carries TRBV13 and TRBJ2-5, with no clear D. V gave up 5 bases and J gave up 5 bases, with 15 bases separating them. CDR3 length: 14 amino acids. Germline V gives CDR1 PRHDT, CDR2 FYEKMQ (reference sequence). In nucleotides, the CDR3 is TGTGCCAGCAGCAAGACCCCACTGGGGGAGACCCAGTACTTC. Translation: CASSKTPLGETQYF.

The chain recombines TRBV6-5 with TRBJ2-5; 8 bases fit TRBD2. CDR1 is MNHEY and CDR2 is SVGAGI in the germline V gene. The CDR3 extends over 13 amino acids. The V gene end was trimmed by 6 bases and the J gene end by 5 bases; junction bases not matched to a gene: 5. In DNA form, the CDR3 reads TGTGCCAGCAGCCGTAGCGGGGAGGAGACCCAGTACTTC. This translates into CASSRSGEETQYF.

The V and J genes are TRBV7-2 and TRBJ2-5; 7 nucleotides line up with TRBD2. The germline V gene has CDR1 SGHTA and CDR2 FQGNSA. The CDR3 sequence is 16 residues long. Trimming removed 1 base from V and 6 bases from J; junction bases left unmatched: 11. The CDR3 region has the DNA TGTGCCAGCAGCTTAGTGGCCGGCAGCGGGATAAAGACCCAGTACTTC. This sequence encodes CASSLVAGSGIKTQYF.

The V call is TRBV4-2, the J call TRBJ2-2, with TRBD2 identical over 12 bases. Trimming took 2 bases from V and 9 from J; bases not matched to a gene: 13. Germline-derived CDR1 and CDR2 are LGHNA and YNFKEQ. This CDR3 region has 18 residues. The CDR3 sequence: CASSQRQTLAGGPRELFF. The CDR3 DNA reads TGTGCCAGCAGCCAACGACAAACCCTAGCGGGGGGGCCTAGGGAGCTGTTTTTT.

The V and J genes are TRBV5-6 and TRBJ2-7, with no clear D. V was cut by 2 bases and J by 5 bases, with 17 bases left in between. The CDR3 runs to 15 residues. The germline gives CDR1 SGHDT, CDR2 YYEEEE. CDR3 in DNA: TGTGCCAGCAGCTTCTTCCCATATTCCCAGAACGAGCAGTACGTC. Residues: CASSFFPYSQNEQYV.

Here the CDR3 DNA reads TGTGCCAGCTCACCCCTAACGGAACCTGCTGGAAACACCATATATTTT. As protein: CASSPLTEPAGNTIYF. The chain combines TRBV18 with TRBJ1-3; D unclear. CDR1 is KGHSH and CDR2 is LQKENI in the germline V gene. The V end was cut by 3 bases, the J end by 2 bases, with 14 bases between. The CDR3 consists of 16 residues.

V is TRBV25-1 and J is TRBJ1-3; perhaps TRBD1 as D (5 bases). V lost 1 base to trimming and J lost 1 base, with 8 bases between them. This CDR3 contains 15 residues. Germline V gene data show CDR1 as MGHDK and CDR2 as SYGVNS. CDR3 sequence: CASSELGGSGNTIYF. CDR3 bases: TGTGCCAGCAGTGAATTGGGGGGTTCTGGAAACACCATATATTTT. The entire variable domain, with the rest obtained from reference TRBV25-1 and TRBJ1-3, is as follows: EADIYQTPRYLVIGTGKKITLECSQTMGHDKMYWYQQDPGMELHLIHYSYGVNSTEKGDLSSESTVSRIRTEHFPLTLESARPSHTSQYLCASSELGGSGNTIYFGEGSWLTVV.

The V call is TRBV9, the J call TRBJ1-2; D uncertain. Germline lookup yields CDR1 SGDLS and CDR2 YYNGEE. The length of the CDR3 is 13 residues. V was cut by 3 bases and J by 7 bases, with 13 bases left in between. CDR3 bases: TGTGCCAGCAGCGGTCATACCCTGGGTGGCTACACCTTC. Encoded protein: CASSGHTLGGYTF.

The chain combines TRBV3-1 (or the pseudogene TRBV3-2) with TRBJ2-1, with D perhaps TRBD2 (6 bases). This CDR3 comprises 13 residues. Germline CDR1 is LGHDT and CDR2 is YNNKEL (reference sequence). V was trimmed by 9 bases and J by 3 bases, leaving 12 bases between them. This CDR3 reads CASWGGVYNEQFF. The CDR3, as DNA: TGTGCCAGTTGGGGCGGGGTCTACAATGAGCAGTTCTTC.

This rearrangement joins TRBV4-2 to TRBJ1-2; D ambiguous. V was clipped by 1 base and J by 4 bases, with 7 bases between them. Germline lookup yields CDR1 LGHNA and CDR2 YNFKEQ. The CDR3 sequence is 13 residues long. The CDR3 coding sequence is TGTGCCAGCAGCCAAGCGACCACCTATGGCTACACCTTC. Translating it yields CASSQATTYGYTF.

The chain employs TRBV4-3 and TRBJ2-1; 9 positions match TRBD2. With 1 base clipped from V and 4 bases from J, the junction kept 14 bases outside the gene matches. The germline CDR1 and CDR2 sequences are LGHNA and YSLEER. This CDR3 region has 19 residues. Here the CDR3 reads CASSQGTLAGTRPYNEQFF. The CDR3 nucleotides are TGCGCCAGCAGCCAAGGAACGCTAGCGGGAACCAGGCCGTACAATGAGCAGTTCTTC.

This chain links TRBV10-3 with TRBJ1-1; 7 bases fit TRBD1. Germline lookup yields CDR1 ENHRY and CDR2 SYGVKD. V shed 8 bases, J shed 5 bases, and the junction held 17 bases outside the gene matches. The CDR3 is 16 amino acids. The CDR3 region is CAIGPSVAGGQTEAFF. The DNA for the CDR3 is TGTGCCATCGGTCCGTCGGTTGCAGGGGGTCAGACTGAAGCTTTCTTT.

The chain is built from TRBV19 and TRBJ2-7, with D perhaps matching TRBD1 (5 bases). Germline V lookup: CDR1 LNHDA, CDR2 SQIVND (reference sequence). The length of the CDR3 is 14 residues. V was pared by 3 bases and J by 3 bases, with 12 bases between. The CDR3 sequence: CASSIREIGYEQYF. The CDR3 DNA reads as TGTGCCAGTAGTATCAGGGAAATAGGCTACGAGCAGTACTTC. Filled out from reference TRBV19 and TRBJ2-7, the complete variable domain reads DGGITQSPKYLFRKEGQNVTLSCEQNLNHDAMYWYRQDPGQGLRLIYYSQIVNDFQKGDIAEGYSVSREKKESFPLTVTSAQKNPTAFYLCASSIREIGYEQYFGPGTRLTVT.

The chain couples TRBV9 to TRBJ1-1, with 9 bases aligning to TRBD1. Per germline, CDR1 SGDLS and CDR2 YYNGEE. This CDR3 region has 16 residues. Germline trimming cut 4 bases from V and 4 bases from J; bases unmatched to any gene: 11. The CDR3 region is CASSPRQGERRTEAFF. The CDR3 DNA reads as TGTGCCAGCAGCCCGCGACAGGGGGAAAGGCGCACTGAAGCTTTCTTT.

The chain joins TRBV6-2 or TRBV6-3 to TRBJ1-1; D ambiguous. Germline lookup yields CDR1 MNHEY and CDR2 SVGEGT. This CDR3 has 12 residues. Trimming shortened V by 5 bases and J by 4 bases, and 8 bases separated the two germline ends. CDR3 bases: TGTGCCAGCAGTGCCCCGGTCACTGAAGCTTTCTTT. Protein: CASSAPVTEAFF.

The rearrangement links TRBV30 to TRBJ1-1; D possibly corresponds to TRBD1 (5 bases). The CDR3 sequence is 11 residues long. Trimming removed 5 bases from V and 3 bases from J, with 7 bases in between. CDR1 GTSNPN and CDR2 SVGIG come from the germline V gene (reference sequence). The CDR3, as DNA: TGTGCCTGGCACAGGTACACTGAAGCTTTCTTT. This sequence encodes CAWHRYTEAFF.

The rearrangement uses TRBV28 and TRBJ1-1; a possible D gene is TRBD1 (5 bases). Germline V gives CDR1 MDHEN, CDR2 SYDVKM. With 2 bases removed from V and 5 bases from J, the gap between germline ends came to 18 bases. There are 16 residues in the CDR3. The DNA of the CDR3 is TGTGCCAGCAGTTTACGCGGCTGGGAAGCAGGGACTGAAGCTTTCTTT. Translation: CASSLRGWEAGTEAFF.